This TCR beta chain was sequenced in a study of T cell changes during pregnancy in multiple sclerosis. TCRdb keeps only in-frame clones here, not all; method: immunoSEQ multiplex PCR. The data contain tens of thousands of clones, roughly 90% of them seen just once; the ten biggest clones take up about 0.85%. V lost 1 base to trimming and J lost 7 bases; unmatched junction nucleotides: 10. The CDR3 is 16 amino acids. Germline CDR1 LGHNA, CDR2 YNFKEQ. This sequence originates from a female donor with multiple sclerosis, enrolled in a pregnancy study. The chain links TRBV4-2 to TRBJ1-5, with TRBD1 matching 7 bases. The sample here was peripheral blood, taken before pregnancy. This CDR3 is CASSQGGEGAGQPQHF. CDR3 DNA: TGTGCCAGCAGCCAAGGGGGCGAGGGGGCGGGACAGCCCCAGCATTTT.